These 26 T cell receptor beta chains originate from one sample sequenced in a study of spatial heterogeneity in lung cancer. Regarding time point: sample taken at primary tumor resection. Frozen PBMC, nontumor lung or tumor provided whole RNA, which was sequenced unsorted. TCRdb analysed the 5' RACE reads with MiXCR anew, one entry per CDR3 protein. The table shows approximately 12,000 distinct CDR3 sequences, with over 11% occurring only once. The input for sequencing was PBMCs, taken at surgery. These receptors all come from a female donor with early-stage non-small cell lung cancer.

This clonotype was counted at least ten times. The chain uses TRBV30 and TRBJ1-2; D not certain. Germline V lookup: CDR1 GTSNPN, CDR2 SVGIG (reference sequence). This CDR3 is built from 12 residues. The V gene lost 2 bases and the J gene lost 8 bases, with 12 bases spanning the gap. CDR3 DNA sequence: TGTGCCTGGAGTATCCCAACATCGGGCTACACCTTC. Protein product: CAWSIPTSGYTF.

There are a few counts of this clonotype. V is TRBV2 and J is TRBJ2-1; D possibly corresponds to TRBD1 (6 bases). The V end was cut by 5 bases, the J end by 10 bases, with 21 bases between. The CDR3 length is 15 residues. Looked up from germline, CDR1 is SNHLY and CDR2 is FYNNEI. As DNA, the CDR3 is TGTGCCAGCAGTATTGACAGGCTCGGCCAACCCGAGCAGTTCTTC. As protein: CASSIDRLGQPEQFF. The full variable domain, in which reference TRBV2 and TRBJ2-1 provide the parts outside the CDR3, is EPEVTQTPSHQVTQMGQEVILRCVPISNHLYFYWYRQILGQKVEFLVSFYNNEISEKSEIFDDQFSVERPDGSNFTLKIRSTKLEDSAMYFCASSIDRLGQPEQFFGPGTRLTVL.

By proportion, this clonotype is medium-sized. This chain uses TRBV3-1 with TRBJ1-6; TRBD1 might be the D (6 bases). Looked up from germline, CDR1 is LGHDT and CDR2 is YNNKEL (reference sequence). V was cut by 5 bases and J by 7 bases, with 15 bases left in between. This CDR3 is 15 amino acids long. The CDR3 DNA reads as TGTGCCAGCAGCGCTATCGGGGGGCTCAATTCACCCCTCCACTTT. As protein: CASSAIGGLNSPLHF. Full variable domain (remainder filled in from reference TRBV3-1 and TRBJ1-6): DTAVSQTPKYLVTQMGNDKSIKCEQNLGHDTMYWYKQDSKKFLKIMFSYNNKELIINETVPNRFSPKSPDKAHLNLHINSLELGDSAVYFCASSAIGGLNSPLHFGNGTRLTVT.

By share of the sample, this clonotype is medium-sized. The V call is TRBV30, the J call TRBJ2-2; D is possibly TRBD2 (5 bases). This CDR3 spans 12 amino acids. Trimming left V 2 bases short and J 6 bases short, with 7 bases between. Per germline, CDR1 GTSNPN and CDR2 SVGIG (reference sequence). The chain's CDR3 is CAWSPRAGELFF. The CDR3 coding sequence is TGTGCCTGGAGTCCGAGGGCCGGGGAGCTGTTTTTT.

V and J are TRBV19 and TRBJ2-7; 7 nucleotides agree with TRBD1. Germline V gene data show CDR1 as LNHDA and CDR2 as SQIVND (reference sequence). The CDR3 totals 14 residues. V gave up 3 bases and J gave up 3 bases; unmatched junction bases: 5. CDR3 amino acids: CASSITGELYEQYF. Here the CDR3 DNA reads TGTGCCAGTAGTATTACAGGGGAACTCTACGAGCAGTACTTC.

The chain combines TRBV29-1 with TRBJ1-2; unclear D gene. This CDR3 has 15 residues. Trimming took off 7 bases at V and 1 base at J, with 19 bases between the two ends. Germline V gene sequence: CDR1 SQVTM, CDR2 ANQGSEA. CDR3 bases: TGCAGCGCCCGAGTTCCCCAGAGAAGTAACTATGGCTACACCTTC. As protein: CSARVPQRSNYGYTF.

At least ten counts were recorded for this clonotype. V and J are TRBV7-9 and TRBJ1-5; tentative D call: TRBD1 (6 bases). The V end lost 5 bases, the J end lost 7 bases, and 12 bases lay between the germline ends. In germline, CDR1 is SEHNR, CDR2 FQNEAQ (reference sequence). The CDR3 consists of 13 residues. CDR3 sequence reads: CASSLRTVQPQHF. The DNA of the CDR3 is TGTGCCAGCAGCCTACGGACAGTCCAGCCCCAGCATTTT.

By frequency in the sample, this clonotype is medium-sized. CDR3 bases: TGTGCTAGTGGTTTCCGACAGGGCCTGGAAGTGGACACTGAAGCTTTCTTT. Its translation is CASGFRQGLEVDTEAFF. V usage is TRBV12-5 and J usage is TRBJ1-1; 7 bases line up with TRBD1. Per germline, CDR1 LGHNT and CDR2 FRNRAP. The CDR3 loop spans 17 amino acids. J gave up 3 bases and V 3 bases, and 13 bases lay outside the gene matches.

The gene calls are TRBV7-2 and TRBJ2-7; D is unclear. This CDR3 region has 14 residues. The germline V gene encodes CDR1 SGHTA and CDR2 FQGNSA. The V gene lost 4 bases and the J gene lost 2 bases, with 12 bases spanning the gap. CDR3 sequence: CASSSGRKAYEQYF. The CDR3 DNA reads TGTGCCAGCAGCTCTGGTCGGAAGGCCTACGAGCAGTACTTC.

V usage is TRBV7-8 and J usage is TRBJ2-3; possible D gene TRBD1, 5 bases. Trimming removed 4 bases at V and 1 base at J, with 12 bases between. The germline V gene has CDR1 SGHVS and CDR2 FQNEAQ. The CDR3 runs 15 residues. CDR3 region: CASSSGQGRTDTQYF. In DNA form, the CDR3 reads TGTGCCAGCAGCTCAGGACAAGGACGCACAGATACGCAGTATTTT. The whole variable domain, filled in from reference TRBV7-8 and TRBJ2-3, reads GAGVSQSPRYKVAKRGQDVALRCDPISGHVSLFWYQQALGQGPEFLTYFQNEAQLDKSGLPSDRFFAERPEGSVSTLKIQRTQQEDSAVYLCASSSGQGRTDTQYFGPGTRLTVL.

This clonotype was found many times. The rearrangement joins TRBV7-8 to TRBJ2-1, with 8 bases matching TRBD2. V shed 7 bases and J 5 bases; nucleotides not matched to a gene: 10. Per the germline V gene, CDR1 is SGHVS and CDR2 is FQNEAQ. The CDR3 runs 15 residues. CDR3 sequence (DNA): TGTGCCAGCACCCTCCCCGGGGGGGGTGACAATGAGCAGTTCTTC. It specifies CASTLPGGGDNEQFF.

This clonotype occurred many times. The chain combines TRBV7-9 with TRBJ2-1; the D gene is possibly TRBD1 (5 bases). The CDR3 has 15 amino acids. Germline values: CDR1 SEHNR, CDR2 FQNEAQ (reference sequence). Trimming removed 5 bases from V and 7 bases from J, with 18 bases in between. CDR3 coding DNA: TGTGCCAGCAGCCCGCAGGGATCGACGGCGAATGAGCAGTTCTTC. This sequence encodes CASSPQGSTANEQFF.

The table lists this clonotype with many counts. The chain combines TRBV12-3 or TRBV12-4 with TRBJ2-1; D possibly corresponds to TRBD2 (5 bases). Trimming took 7 bases from V and 12 from J, leaving 13 bases between them. There are 11 residues in the CDR3. The CDR3 nucleotides are TGTGCCAGCACCCGAGGGTGGGGGCAGTTCTTC. Its translation: CASTRGWGQFF.

This clonotype was picked up many times. The rearrangement joins TRBV10-3 to TRBJ2-7, with TRBD1 as a possible D gene (6 bases). Per the germline V gene, CDR1 is ENHRY and CDR2 is SYGVKD. The length of the CDR3 is 14 residues. V was clipped by 6 bases and J by 7 bases, with 19 bases between them. DNA of the CDR3: TGTGCCATCAGGTCTCCTGGACAGCCGGGTGAGCAGTACTTC. Translation: CAIRSPGQPGEQYF.

By its share, this clonotype is medium-sized. This chain connects TRBV5-1 to TRBJ1-1, with TRBD1 as a possible D gene (5 bases). Germline V gene data show CDR1 as SGHRS and CDR2 as YFSETQ. The length of the CDR3 is 14 residues. V lost 4 bases and J lost 0, with 10 bases in between. CDR3 region: CASSQQDMNTEAFF. CDR3 sequence (DNA): TGCGCCAGCAGCCAACAGGACATGAACACTGAAGCTTTCTTT.

This clonotype was observed at least ten times. V and J are TRBV15 and TRBJ2-5; tentatively, D is TRBD2 (5 bases). CDR3 size: 17 residues. Germline CDR1 is LNHNV and CDR2 is YYDKDF (reference sequence). Trimming cost V 1 base and J 0 bases, with 15 bases left between them. The CDR3 here is CATSRVSAGRYQETQYF. For the CDR3, the DNA is TGTGCCACCAGCAGAGTATCTGCGGGCAGGTACCAAGAGACCCAGTACTTC.

This clonotype has ten or more counts. One junction end does not reproduce the germline sequence, and a read error may be involved. The V and J genes are TRBV28 and TRBJ2-7, with 10 bases lining up with TRBD1. There are 13 residues in the CDR3. The germline V gene encodes CDR1 MDHEN and CDR2 SYDVKM. CDR3 in amino acids: CASSSGQGFGGDF. In nucleotides, the CDR3 is TGTGCCAGCAGTTCGGGACAGGGGTTTGGTGGCGACTTC.

The chain uses TRBV29-1 and TRBJ2-1, with D maybe TRBD1 (6 bases). The CDR3 spans 15 residues. The V gene's germline CDR1 is SQVTM and CDR2 ANQGSEA. V lost 4 bases and J lost 9, with 22 bases in between. CDR3 amino acids: CSVGPGHRAFGEQFF. The DNA of the CDR3 is TGCAGCGTTGGCCCCGGACACAGGGCTTTTGGTGAGCAGTTCTTC.

This chain connects TRBV14 to TRBJ2-1; 7 positions agree with TRBD1. This CDR3 spans 16 amino acids. J gave up 3 bases and V 2 bases, and 7 bases lay outside the gene matches. The germline CDR1 and CDR2 sequences are SGHDN and FVKESK. The CDR3 protein is CASSQRQGRGYNEQFF. The CDR3 DNA sequence: TGTGCCAGCAGCCAAAGACAGGGTCGGGGCTACAATGAGCAGTTCTTC.

A note on this clonotype: A clone one base away is much larger, so this may be a read error. The rearrangement uses TRBV6-2 or TRBV6-3 and TRBJ1-1; D is perhaps TRBD1 (5 bases). Between the trimmed V and J ends, which lost 6 bases and 6 bases, there was a span of 14 bases. This CDR3 has 13 amino acids. Germline CDR1 is MNHEY and CDR2 is SVGEGT. The chain's CDR3 is CASSRGMSPEAFF. The CDR3 region has the DNA TGTGCCAGCAGCCGGGGGATGAGCCCTGAAGCTTTCTTT.

This chain joins TRBV29-1 and TRBJ1-1; D is uncertain. CDR1 is SQVTM, CDR2 ANQGSEA, per germline. Deletions cut 6 bases from V and 3 bases from J, with 11 bases between. The CDR3 has 12 amino acids. The CDR3 sequence: CSVAVEYTEAFF. Written as DNA, the CDR3 is TGCAGCGTGGCGGTGGAGTACACTGAAGCTTTCTTT.

This clonotype came up many times. Here the CDR3 reads CASRPTSVPGELFF. As DNA, the CDR3 is TGTGCCAGCAGACCTACTAGCGTCCCCGGGGAGCTGTTTTTT. The chain employs TRBV27 and TRBJ2-2; 7 positions match TRBD2. The CDR3 loop spans 14 amino acids. Unmatched junction bases numbered 7, after V lost 6 bases and J lost 6 bases. CDR1 is MNHEY and CDR2 is SMNVEV in the germline V gene (reference sequence).

The table lists this clonotype with many counts. The CDR3 coding sequence is TGCAGTGCAGACCTAGCTTGGAATGAGCAGTTCTTC. Translation: CSADLAWNEQFF. The V call is TRBV20-1, the J call TRBJ2-1; D is perhaps TRBD2 (5 bases). Trimming pared 6 bases from V and 7 bases from J, leaving 13 bases between. This CDR3 has 12 amino acids. Germline CDR1 is DFQATT and CDR2 is SNEGSKA (reference sequence).

The chain employs TRBV9 and TRBJ1-2, with 7 bases that match TRBD1. The length of the CDR3 is 14 residues. In germline, CDR1 is SGDLS, CDR2 YYNGEE. Unmatched junction bases numbered 11, after V lost 4 bases and J lost 8 bases. Here the CDR3 DNA reads TGTGCCAGCAGCACGGGACAGCGCGGCGACGGCTACACCTTC. It specifies CASSTGQRGDGYTF.

This clonotype was seen repeatedly, ten times or more. This chain's CDR3 is CASSLDRGYGYTF. The CDR3 coding sequence is TGTGCCAGCAGCTTGGACAGGGGCTATGGCTACACCTTC. The chain joins TRBV7-6 to TRBJ1-2; TRBD1 agrees at 9 bases. The CDR3 spans 13 residues. Unmatched junction bases numbered 0, after V lost 3 bases and J lost 4 bases. Germline lookup yields CDR1 SGHVS and CDR2 FNYEAQ. The entire variable domain, with the rest obtained from reference TRBV7-6 and TRBJ1-2, is as follows: GAGVSQSPRYKVTKRGQDVALRCDPISGHVSLYWYRQALGQGPEFLTYFNYEAQQDKSGLPNDRFSAERPEGSISTLTIQRTEQRDSAMYRCASSLDRGYGYTFGSGTRLTVV.

By sample fraction, this clonotype is medium-sized. The junction departs from the called germline gene at one end, perhaps through a read error. The chain has TRBV12-3 or TRBV12-4 and TRBJ2-1; D not resolved. The CDR3 is 11 amino acids. The DNA for the CDR3 is TGTGCCAGCAGCCGGCACAAAGAGCAGTTCTTC. Amino acid sequence: CASSRHKEQFF.